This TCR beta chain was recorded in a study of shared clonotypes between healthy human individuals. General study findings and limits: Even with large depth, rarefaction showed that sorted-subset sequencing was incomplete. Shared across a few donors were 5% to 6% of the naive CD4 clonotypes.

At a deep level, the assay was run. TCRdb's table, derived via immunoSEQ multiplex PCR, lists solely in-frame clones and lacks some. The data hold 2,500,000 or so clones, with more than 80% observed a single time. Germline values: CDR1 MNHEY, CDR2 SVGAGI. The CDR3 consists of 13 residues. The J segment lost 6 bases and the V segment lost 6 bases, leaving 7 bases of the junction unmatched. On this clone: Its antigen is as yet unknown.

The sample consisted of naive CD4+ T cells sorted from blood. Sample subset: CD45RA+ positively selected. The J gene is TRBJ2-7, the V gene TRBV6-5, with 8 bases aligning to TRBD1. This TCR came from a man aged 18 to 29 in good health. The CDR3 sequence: CASRERQGSEQYF. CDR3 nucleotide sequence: TGTGCCAGCAGGGAAAGACAGGGGAGCGAGCAGTACTTC.